The 30 T cell receptor beta chains presented below share a single source sample, sequenced in a study of T cell responses to AZD1222 COVID-19 vaccine. Method: immunoSEQ multiplex PCR; TCRdb's copy keeps in-frame clones and lacks some. The data show around 150,000 clones, 94% seen once. Sequenced here: peripheral blood, sampled on day 0 of AZD1222 vaccination. Source of these receptors: an adult in good health.

V gene TRBV5-1 combines with J gene TRBJ2-1; D gene unclear. The V gene's germline CDR1 is SGHRS and CDR2 YFSETQ. The CDR3 covers 14 residues. The V end was cut by 7 bases, the J end by 0 bases, with 11 bases between. The CDR3 DNA reads TGCGCCAGCGCTGGCCCCAGCTCCTACAATGAGCAGTTCTTC. As protein: CASAGPSSYNEQFF. The full variable domain, its missing parts supplied by reference TRBV5-1 and TRBJ2-1, is KAGVTQTPRYLIKTRGQQVTLSCSPISGHRSVSWYQQTPGQGLQFLFEYFSETQRNKGNFPGRFSGRQFSNSRSEMNVSTLELGDSALYLCASAGPSSYNEQFFGPGTRLTVL.

This sequence joins TRBV6-5 and TRBJ2-2; 8 bases agree with TRBD2. J lost 9 bases, V lost 6 bases, and 9 bases had no gene match. The CDR3 has 14 residues. Germline CDR1 reads MNHEY; CDR2 reads SVGAGI. The CDR3 DNA sequence: TGTGCCAGCAGCCTAGACGGGAGGGGACGGGAGCTGTTTTTT. Translating gives CASSLDGRGRELFF.

The V call is TRBV7-6, the J call TRBJ1-2, with 7 bases lining up with TRBD1. Germline assignment: CDR1 SGHVS and CDR2 FNYEAQ. The J segment lost 7 bases and the V segment lost 1 base, leaving 12 bases of the junction unmatched. The CDR3 loop spans 16 amino acids. The CDR3 is CASSLERRQGIGGYTF. The CDR3 DNA sequence: TGTGCCAGCAGCTTAGAAAGGCGACAGGGAATCGGTGGCTACACCTTC.

V and J are TRBV28 and TRBJ1-2; 8 bases map to TRBD1. Unmatched junction bases numbered 7, after V lost 10 bases and J lost 3 bases. This CDR3 region has 13 residues. In germline, CDR1 is MDHEN, CDR2 SYDVKM. The CDR3 DNA is TGTGCCATCCGTCAGGGGGCCGACTATGGCTACACCTTC. Translating gives CAIRQGADYGYTF.

This chain connects TRBV2 to TRBJ1-5; D is ambiguous. V was shortened by 4 bases and J by 7 bases, with 17 bases between the two germline ends. The germline gives CDR1 SNHLY, CDR2 FYNNEI. The CDR3 is 15 amino acids. Here the CDR3 reads CASSGSRSDSQPQHF. In nucleotides, the CDR3 is TGTGCCAGCAGTGGGTCGAGGAGTGATAGCCAGCCCCAGCATTTT.

The gene calls are TRBV27 and TRBJ2-1; D gene uncertain. Germline V CDR1 and CDR2: MNHEY, SMNVEV (reference sequence). CDR3 length: 17 residues. Trimming pared 5 bases from V and 5 bases from J, leaving 22 bases between. DNA of the CDR3: TGTGCCAGCAGTATGTTTTCTATTATGCCCCGAAACAATGAGCAGTTCTTC. It is translated as CASSMFSIMPRNNEQFF.

The V and J genes are TRBV5-1 and TRBJ1-6; 9 bases agree with TRBD1. Trimming cost V 0 bases and J 9 bases; bases outside gene matches: 1. The CDR3 loop spans 14 amino acids. Germline CDR1 and CDR2: SGHRS and YFSETQ. The CDR3 sequence is CASSLETGGSPLHF. CDR3 in DNA: TGCGCCAGCAGCTTGGAGACAGGGGGTTCACCCCTCCACTTT.

This sequence joins TRBV4-1 and TRBJ1-1, with 9 nucleotides matching TRBD1. CDR1 is MGHRA, CDR2 YSYEKL, per germline. This CDR3 region has 14 residues. Trimming took 5 bases from V and 1 from J; bases not matched to a gene: 2. The CDR3 spells CASSLQGANTEAFF. The CDR3 coding sequence is TGCGCCAGCAGCTTACAGGGGGCGAACACTGAAGCTTTCTTT.

The rearrangement links TRBV7-9 to TRBJ2-7; D not certain. Between the trimmed V and J ends, which lost 5 bases and 1 base, there was a span of 12 bases. Looked up from germline, CDR1 is SEHNR and CDR2 is FQNEAQ (reference sequence). This CDR3 has 14 amino acids. The CDR3 spells CASSPGRLSYEQYF. The CDR3 region has the DNA TGTGCCAGCAGCCCCGGCCGACTTTCCTACGAGCAGTACTTC.

V usage is TRBV3-1 (or the pseudogene TRBV3-2) and J usage is TRBJ2-4, with a weak D call TRBD1 (6 bases). Per germline, CDR1 LGHDT and CDR2 YNNKEL (reference sequence). This CDR3 region has 16 residues. The V end was cut by 4 bases, the J end by 2 bases, with 15 bases between. CDR3 residues: CASSPYRVASKNIQYF. The CDR3 DNA reads TGTGCCAGCAGCCCGTACAGGGTGGCGTCCAAAAACATTCAGTACTTC.

A single count supports this clone. This chain joins TRBV7-9 and TRBJ1-3, with a possible D match to TRBD1 (6 bases). The V end was cut by 5 bases, the J end by 8 bases, with 25 bases between. Germline CDR1 reads SEHNR; CDR2 reads FQNEAQ (reference sequence). The CDR3 is 17 amino acids. This CDR3 is CASSQRNIPSGVDTIYF. For the CDR3, the DNA is TGTGCCAGCAGCCAAAGGAATATCCCGTCAGGGGTTGACACCATATATTTT.

CDR3 DNA: TGCGCCAGCAGCTTTAGCCCCTTAGGCTCGCGGCATTTT. It is translated as CASSFSPLGSRHF. This chain uses TRBV5-1 with TRBJ1-5; no definite D call. Germline V lookup: CDR1 SGHRS, CDR2 YFSETQ. V was clipped by 2 bases and J by 15 bases, with 18 bases between them. This CDR3 spans 13 amino acids.

The chain combines TRBV10-3 with TRBJ1-2, with a possible D match to TRBD1 (6 bases). The CDR3 has 15 residues. Trimming took 5 bases from V and 8 from J, leaving 21 bases between them. Germline V CDR1 and CDR2: ENHRY, SYGVKD. CDR3 nucleotides: TGTGCCATCAGTTCGTTAGGGGGGGCGCAAGGAGGCTACACCTTC. This sequence encodes CAISSLGGAQGGYTF.

In this sample, this clone turned up once. The rearrangement joins TRBV6-6 to TRBJ1-4; D is unresolved. There are 11 residues in the CDR3. Looked up from germline, CDR1 is MNHNY and CDR2 is SVGAGI (reference sequence). Trimming cost V 6 bases and J 7 bases, with 6 bases left between them. The CDR3 protein is CASRTGEKLFF. The CDR3 DNA is TGTGCCAGCAGAACGGGTGAAAAACTGTTTTTT.

CDR3: CASSLTGGNNQPQHF. The CDR3 nucleotides are TGCGCCAGCAGCTTGACTGGCGGAAACAATCAGCCCCAGCATTTT. The V gene is TRBV5-1, the J gene TRBJ1-5; no firm D call. The CDR3 covers 15 residues. V lost 1 base and J 3 bases, leaving 11 bases between the germline ends. Germline values: CDR1 SGHRS, CDR2 YFSETQ.

The V call is TRBV5-6, the J call TRBJ1-6, with D possibly TRBD1 on 5 matching bases. Germline V CDR1 and CDR2: SGHDT, YYEEEE. The CDR3 contains 15 residues. Trimming stripped 4 bases from V and 10 bases from J, with 18 bases between. The CDR3: CASSHRSGMNSPLHF. CDR3 nucleotides: TGTGCCAGCAGCCACAGGTCGGGGATGAACTCACCCCTCCACTTT. Using reference TRBV5-6 and TRBJ1-6 for the parts outside the CDR3, the full variable domain is DAGVTQSPTHLIKTRGQQVTLRCSPKSGHDTVSWYQQALGQGPQFIFQYYEEEERQRGNFPDRFSGHQFPNYSSELNVNALLLGDSALYLCASSHRSGMNSPLHFGNGTRLTVT.

This sequence joins TRBV28 and TRBJ1-2; the D is unclear. Trimming took off 2 bases at V and 2 bases at J, with 9 bases between the two ends. The CDR3 has 14 residues. Per germline, CDR1 MDHEN and CDR2 SYDVKM. This chain's CDR3 is CASSLHPGNYGYTF. The CDR3 region has the DNA TGTGCCAGCAGTTTACACCCTGGGAACTATGGCTACACCTTC.

The sample holds one count of this clone. The chain couples TRBV15 to TRBJ1-2; D not resolved. V lost 0 bases, J lost 8 bases, and 10 bases lay in between. CDR1 and CDR2 from the germline V gene are LNHNV and YYDKDF (reference sequence). CDR3 length: 13 amino acids. The CDR3 region is CATSRDLVEGYTF. DNA of the CDR3: TGTGCCACCAGCAGAGATTTGGTAGAGGGCTACACCTTC. Supplemented by reference TRBV15 and TRBJ1-2, the full variable domain reads DAMVIQNPRYQVTQFGKPVTLSCSQTLNHNVMYWYQQKSSQAPKLLFHYYDKDFNNEADTPDNFQSRRPNTSFCFLDIRSPGLGDTAMYLCATSRDLVEGYTFGSGTRLTVV.

This chain uses TRBV5-1 with TRBJ1-1, with 7 bases matching TRBD1. The V and J ends lost 0 bases and 7 bases, in that order; junction bases with no gene match: 9. The CDR3 consists of 15 residues. Germline V lookup: CDR1 SGHRS, CDR2 YFSETQ. Here the CDR3 DNA reads TGCGCCAGCAGCTTGGGGGGAGACAGGGTAGGTGAAGCTTTCTTT. Translation gives CASSLGGDRVGEAFF.

The J gene is TRBJ1-2, the V gene TRBV28; 12 nucleotides agree with TRBD1. J gave up 4 bases and V 4 bases, and 10 bases lay outside the gene matches. CDR1 and CDR2 from the germline V gene are MDHEN and SYDVKM. The CDR3 consists of 17 residues. The CDR3, as DNA: TGTGCCAGCAGTTCCACCCCCGGGACAGGGGGCACCTATGGCTACACCTTC. This encodes CASSSTPGTGGTYGYTF.

This rearrangement joins TRBV3-1 (or the pseudogene TRBV3-2) to TRBJ2-3; 8 bases map to TRBD2. Germline V gives CDR1 LGHDT, CDR2 YNNKEL (reference sequence). The CDR3 has 17 residues. V was clipped by 4 bases and J by 5 bases; unmatched bases: 14. CDR3 sequence: CASSLTVGAGVGDTQYF. The CDR3 bases are TGTGCCAGCAGCCTCACAGTAGGAGCGGGAGTGGGAGATACGCAGTATTTT.

The chain recombines TRBV25-1 with TRBJ2-7, with D perhaps TRBD2 (5 bases). The CDR3 extends over 15 amino acids. V was shortened by 2 bases and J by 3 bases, with 14 bases between the two germline ends. The germline CDR1 and CDR2 sequences are MGHDK and SYGVNS. CDR3 nucleotides: TGTGCCAGCAGTGAAGGGAAAGGACTTCGCTACGAGCAGTACTTC. It codes for CASSEGKGLRYEQYF.

The V call is TRBV30, the J call TRBJ1-3, with TRBD1 identical over 7 bases. Looked up from germline, CDR1 is GTSNPN and CDR2 is SVGIG (reference sequence). The V gene end was trimmed by 7 bases and the J gene end by 3 bases; junction bases not matched to a gene: 6. The CDR3 spans 13 residues. The CDR3 sequence: CAFDREFGNTIYF. CDR3 coding DNA: TGTGCCTTTGACAGGGAGTTTGGAAACACCATATATTTT.

The chain couples TRBV19 to TRBJ2-2; perhaps TRBD1 as D (5 bases). Germline V gives CDR1 LNHDA, CDR2 SQIVND (reference sequence). The CDR3 is made up of 13 amino acids. With 5 bases removed from V and 8 bases from J, the gap between germline ends came to 12 bases. CDR3 residues: CASSAQGLGELFF. The CDR3, as DNA: TGTGCCAGTAGTGCCCAGGGCTTAGGGGAGCTGTTTTTT.

This clone was seen just once. The chain links TRBV2 to TRBJ1-4; D gene ambiguous. CDR1 SNHLY and CDR2 FYNNEI come from the germline V gene. The CDR3 runs 14 residues. Trimming took 7 bases from V and 4 from J, leaving 13 bases between them. CDR3 bases: TGTGCCAGCAATGCTCCTCGGGATAATGAAAAACTGTTTTTT. It encodes CASNAPRDNEKLFF. Combining the CDR3 with reference TRBV2 and TRBJ1-4 gives the whole variable domain EPEVTQTPSHQVTQMGQEVILRCVPISNHLYFYWYRQILGQKVEFLVSFYNNEISEKSEIFDDQFSVERPDGSNFTLKIRSTKLEDSAMYFCASNAPRDNEKLFFGSGTQLSVL.

This clone showed up just once. The J gene is TRBJ1-1, the V gene TRBV27; 7 bases align to TRBD1. Germline V gene data show CDR1 as MNHEY and CDR2 as SMNVEV (reference sequence). The length of the CDR3 is 12 residues. The junction had 9 bases not matched to a gene; V was cut back by 7 bases and J by 10 bases. Here the CDR3 reads CASIQSTGRAFF. CDR3 DNA sequence: TGTGCCAGCATACAATCGACAGGGCGAGCTTTCTTT.

The CDR3 DNA reads TGTGCCAGCAGTTACTCGATATCGCACCTCGAGCAGTACTTC. It translates to CASSYSISHLEQYF. The rearrangement uses TRBV6-5 and TRBJ2-7; D unclear. Trimming shortened V by 0 bases and J by 6 bases, and 12 bases separated the two germline ends. The CDR3 is 14 amino acids. The V gene's germline CDR1 is MNHEY and CDR2 SVGAGI.

The CDR3 bases are TGCGCCAGCAGCTCCGGGACAGGGCGGGAAAAACTGTTTTTT. This codes for CASSSGTGREKLFF. The chain combines TRBV5-1 with TRBJ1-4, with 9 bases lining up with TRBD1. Germline V lookup: CDR1 SGHRS, CDR2 YFSETQ. The junction had 5 bases not matched to a gene; V was cut back by 3 bases and J by 8 bases. The CDR3 sequence is 14 residues long.

This clone has only one observation. The chain uses TRBV7-9 and TRBJ2-1, with D tentatively TRBD2 (5 bases). Germline CDR1 is SEHNR and CDR2 is FQNEAQ (reference sequence). V lost 7 bases, J lost 5 bases, and 12 bases lay in between. The CDR3 runs 13 residues. This CDR3 reads CASTILADNEQFF. The CDR3 nucleotides are TGTGCCAGCACCATCCTAGCCGACAATGAGCAGTTCTTC.

The chain is built from TRBV10-2 and TRBJ2-7, with 9 bases lining up with TRBD2. V lost 8 bases, J lost 7 bases, and 21 bases stayed unmatched. CDR1 is WSHSY and CDR2 is SAAADI in the germline V gene. This CDR3 is 17 amino acids long. The CDR3 sequence is CASSVGASGALGREQYF. The CDR3 bases are TGCGCCAGCTCGGTAGGGGCTAGCGGGGCCCTCGGGAGGGAGCAGTACTTC.